This T cell receptor beta chain emerged from a study of shared clonotypes between healthy human individuals. This clone was observed many times. As yet, its antigen is unknown. Scientists sequenced DNA from unsorted PBMC on ten immunoSEQ deep assay plates. TCRdb's copy holds only in-frame clones and misses some; the assay was immunoSEQ multiplex PCR. Of about half a million clones detected, roughly 78% appear once; the ten largest clones hold over 9.5%. Study-level results: Sequencing depth was expected to influence donor clonotype sharing. The represented genetic and exposure-history diversity was limited by the small number of donors.

The CDR3 is 16 residues long. From germline, CDR1 is SGHTA and CDR2 FQGTGA. V was cut by 5 bases and J by 0 bases, with 14 bases left in between. Recent vaccinations or acute infections were absent in the healthy HIV-negative adult donors. Specimen: PBMCs. The chain employs TRBV7-3 and TRBJ2-1; a possible D gene is TRBD2 (6 bases). The clonotype was recovered from a woman in her thirties or forties in good health. Some clones in this sample may be carry-over from other donors' samples. The CDR3 nucleotides are TGTGCCAGCAGCCCCGTGGAGGGTCGCTCCTACAATGAGCAGTTCTTC. Its translation is CASSPVEGRSYNEQFF.